The 2 T cell receptor beta chains given below trace back to one sample, sequenced in a study of blood T cells in healthy people across ages. Together with a sample-barcoded 5' primer, a J-beta primer mix was included in a second PCR lasting about 6 to 11 cycles. One entry per CDR3 protein results from TCRdb running MiXCR on the 5' RACE reads. Here the sample spans about 1 million distinct CDR3 sequences, 40% to 55% being singletons. Sequencing input: blood. The receptors shown here come from a woman aged 55-69 years in good health.

CDR3 in DNA: TGTGCCAGCAGCTTAGATATACCGAAAGGGGGGGGCTCCTACGAGCAGTACTTC. Translating it yields CASSLDIPKGGGSYEQYF. The chain is built from TRBV7-9 and TRBJ2-7; the D gene is possibly TRBD2 (7 bases). The ends were cut back, 1 base at V and 0 bases at J, with 19 bases in the middle. In germline, CDR1 is SEHNR, CDR2 FQNEAQ (reference sequence). CDR3 size: 18 residues.

The chain recombines TRBV3-1 with TRBJ2-3; 10 positions agree with TRBD2. The CDR3 spans 13 residues. After removal of 3 bases from V and 11 bases from J, the junction contained 5 bases not matched to a gene. The germline CDR1 and CDR2 sequences are LGHDT and YNNKEL (reference sequence). The CDR3 DNA is TGTGCCAGCAGCCACGCTCTAGCGGGAGAGCAGTATTTT. It codes for CASSHALAGEQYF.